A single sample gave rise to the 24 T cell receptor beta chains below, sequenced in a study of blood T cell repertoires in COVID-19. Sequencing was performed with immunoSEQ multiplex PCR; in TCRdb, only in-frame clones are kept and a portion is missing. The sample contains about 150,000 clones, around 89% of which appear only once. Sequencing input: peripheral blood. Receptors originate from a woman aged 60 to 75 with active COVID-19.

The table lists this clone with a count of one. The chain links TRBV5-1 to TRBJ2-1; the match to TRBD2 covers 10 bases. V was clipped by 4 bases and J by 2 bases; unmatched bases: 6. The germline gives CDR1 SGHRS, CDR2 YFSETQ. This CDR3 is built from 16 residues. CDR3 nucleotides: TGCGCCAGCAGCCGCACAACTAGCGGGGCCTACAATGAGCAGTTCTTC. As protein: CASSRTTSGAYNEQFF.

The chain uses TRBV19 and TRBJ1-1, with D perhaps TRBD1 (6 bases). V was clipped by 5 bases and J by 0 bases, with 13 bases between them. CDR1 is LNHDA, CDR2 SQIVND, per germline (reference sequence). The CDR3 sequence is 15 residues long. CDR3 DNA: TGTGCCAGTAGTGGACAGCCTAGAATGAACACTGAAGCTTTCTTT. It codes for CASSGQPRMNTEAFF.

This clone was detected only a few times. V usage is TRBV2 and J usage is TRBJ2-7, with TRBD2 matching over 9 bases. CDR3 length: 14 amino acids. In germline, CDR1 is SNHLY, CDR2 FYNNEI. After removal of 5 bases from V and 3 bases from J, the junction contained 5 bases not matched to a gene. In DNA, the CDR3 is TGTGCCAGCAGTAATCCAGCGGGAGGCTACGAGCAGTACTTC. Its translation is CASSNPAGGYEQYF.

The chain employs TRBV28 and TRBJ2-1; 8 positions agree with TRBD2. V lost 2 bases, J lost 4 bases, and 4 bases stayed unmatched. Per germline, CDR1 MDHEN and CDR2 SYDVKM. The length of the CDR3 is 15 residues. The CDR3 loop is CASSLITSGYNEQFF. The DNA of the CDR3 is TGTGCCAGCAGTTTAATTACTAGCGGTTACAATGAGCAGTTCTTC.

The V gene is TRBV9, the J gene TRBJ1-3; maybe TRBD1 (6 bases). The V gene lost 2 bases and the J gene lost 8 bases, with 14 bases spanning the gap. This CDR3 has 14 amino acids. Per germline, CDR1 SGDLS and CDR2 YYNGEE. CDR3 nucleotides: TGTGCCAGCAGCGTGACTGGGGGCACTGACACCATATATTTT. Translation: CASSVTGGTDTIYF.

CDR3 region: CASSPGTGGYEQYF. The CDR3 nucleotides are TGTGCCAGCAGCCCCGGGACAGGGGGCTACGAGCAGTACTTC. The chain couples TRBV5-4 to TRBJ2-7; 11 positions agree with TRBD1. The CDR3 runs 14 residues. The germline V gene encodes CDR1 SGHNT and CDR2 YYREEE (reference sequence). V lost 4 bases, J lost 3 bases, and 3 bases stayed unmatched.

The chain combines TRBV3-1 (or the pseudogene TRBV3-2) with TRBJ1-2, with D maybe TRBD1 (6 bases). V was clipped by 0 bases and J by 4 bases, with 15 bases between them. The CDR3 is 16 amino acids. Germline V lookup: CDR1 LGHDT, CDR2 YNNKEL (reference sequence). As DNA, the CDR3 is TGTGCCAGCAGCCAAGAGTGGGGTACAGGGCTCTATGGCTACACCTTC. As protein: CASSQEWGTGLYGYTF.

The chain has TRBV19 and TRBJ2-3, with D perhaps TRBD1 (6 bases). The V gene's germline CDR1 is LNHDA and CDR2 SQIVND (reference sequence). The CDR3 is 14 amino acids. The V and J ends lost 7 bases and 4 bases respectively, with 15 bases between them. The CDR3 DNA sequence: TGTGCCAGTACCATCAGAGGGGGACCAGATACGCAGTATTTT. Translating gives CASTIRGGPDTQYF.

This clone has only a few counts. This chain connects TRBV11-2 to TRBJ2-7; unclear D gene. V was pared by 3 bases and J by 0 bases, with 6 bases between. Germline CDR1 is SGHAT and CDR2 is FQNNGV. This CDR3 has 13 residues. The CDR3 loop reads CASSLPVSYEQYF. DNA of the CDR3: TGTGCCAGCAGCTTGCCGGTCTCCTACGAGCAGTACTTC.

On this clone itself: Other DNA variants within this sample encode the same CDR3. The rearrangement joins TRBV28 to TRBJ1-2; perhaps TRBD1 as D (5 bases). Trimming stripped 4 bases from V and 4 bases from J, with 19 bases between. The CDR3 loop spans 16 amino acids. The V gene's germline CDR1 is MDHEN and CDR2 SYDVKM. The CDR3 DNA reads TGTGCCAGCAGTTCTTTGGACGCCGGGAGGGGCTATGGCTACACCTTC. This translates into CASSSLDAGRGYGYTF.

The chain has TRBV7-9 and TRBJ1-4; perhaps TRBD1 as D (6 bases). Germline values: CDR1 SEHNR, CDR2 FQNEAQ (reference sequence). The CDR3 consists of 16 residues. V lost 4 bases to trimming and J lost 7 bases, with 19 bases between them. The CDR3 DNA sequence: TGTGCCAGCAGCTCCGGGCGCGGGGGGCGCCGTGAAAAACTGTTTTTT. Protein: CASSSGRGGRREKLFF.

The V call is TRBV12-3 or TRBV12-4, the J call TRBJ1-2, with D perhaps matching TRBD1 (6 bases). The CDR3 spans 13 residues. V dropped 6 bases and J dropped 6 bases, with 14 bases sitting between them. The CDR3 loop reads CASSRTGYDGYTF. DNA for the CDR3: TGTGCCAGCAGCCGAACAGGGTACGATGGCTACACCTTC.

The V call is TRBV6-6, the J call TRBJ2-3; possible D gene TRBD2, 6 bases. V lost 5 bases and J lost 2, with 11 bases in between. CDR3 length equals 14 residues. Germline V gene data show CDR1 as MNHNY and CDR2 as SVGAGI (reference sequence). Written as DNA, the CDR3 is TGTGCCAGCAGTCAGACTAGTTTCACAGATACGCAGTATTTT. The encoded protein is CASSQTSFTDTQYF.

CDR3 in amino acids: CASSFVARRNTEAFF. CDR3 nucleotide sequence: TGTGCCAGCAGTTTTGTGGCACGGAGGAACACTGAAGCTTTCTTT. The chain carries TRBV27 and TRBJ1-1, with D uncertain. Trimming left V 3 bases short and J 1 base short, with 12 bases between. The CDR3 is 15 amino acids. Germline CDR1 MNHEY, CDR2 SMNVEV (reference sequence).

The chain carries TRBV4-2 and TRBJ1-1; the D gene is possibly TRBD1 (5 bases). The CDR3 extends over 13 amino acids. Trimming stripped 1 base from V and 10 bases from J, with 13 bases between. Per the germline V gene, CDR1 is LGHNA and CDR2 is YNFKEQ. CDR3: CASSQGSAGVAFF. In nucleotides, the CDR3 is TGTGCCAGCAGCCAAGGGAGTGCGGGGGTAGCTTTCTTT.

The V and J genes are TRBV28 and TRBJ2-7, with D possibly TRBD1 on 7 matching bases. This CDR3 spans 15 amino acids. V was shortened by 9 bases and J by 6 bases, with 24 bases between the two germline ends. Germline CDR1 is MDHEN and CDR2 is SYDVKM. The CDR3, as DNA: TGTGCCAGTACTGGGGGGTGGGACAGTTCTGGCGAGCAGTACTTC. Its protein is CASTGGWDSSGEQYF.

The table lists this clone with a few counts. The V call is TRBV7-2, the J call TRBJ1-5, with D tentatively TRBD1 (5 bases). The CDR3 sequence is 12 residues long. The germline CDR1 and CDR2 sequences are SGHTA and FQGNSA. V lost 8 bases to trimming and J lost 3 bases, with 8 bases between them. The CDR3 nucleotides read TGTGCCAGCGGGGCATACAATCAGCCCCAGCATTTT. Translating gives CASGAYNQPQHF. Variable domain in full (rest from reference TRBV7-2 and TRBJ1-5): GAGVSQSPSNKVTEKGKDVELRCDPISGHTALYWYRQSLGQGLEFLIYFQGNSAPDKSGLPSDRFSAERTGGSVSTLTIQRTQQEDSAVYLCASGAYNQPQHFGDGTRLSIL.

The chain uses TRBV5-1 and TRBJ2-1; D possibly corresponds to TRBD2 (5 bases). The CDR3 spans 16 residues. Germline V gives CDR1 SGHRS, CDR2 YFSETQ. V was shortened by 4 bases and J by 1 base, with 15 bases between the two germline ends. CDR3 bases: TGCGCCAGCAGCCCCTCAATAGCGCAGTCCTACAATGAGCAGTTCTTC. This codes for CASSPSIAQSYNEQFF.

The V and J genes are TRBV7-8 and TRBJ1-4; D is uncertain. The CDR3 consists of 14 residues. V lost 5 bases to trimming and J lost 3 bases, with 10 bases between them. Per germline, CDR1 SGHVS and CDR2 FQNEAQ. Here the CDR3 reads CASSLRTPNEKLFF. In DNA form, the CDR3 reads TGTGCCAGCAGCCTCAGGACTCCTAATGAAAAACTGTTTTTT. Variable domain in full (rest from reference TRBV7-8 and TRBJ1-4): GAGVSQSPRYKVAKRGQDVALRCDPISGHVSLFWYQQALGQGPEFLTYFQNEAQLDKSGLPSDRFFAERPEGSVSTLKIQRTQQEDSAVYLCASSLRTPNEKLFFGSGTQLSVL.

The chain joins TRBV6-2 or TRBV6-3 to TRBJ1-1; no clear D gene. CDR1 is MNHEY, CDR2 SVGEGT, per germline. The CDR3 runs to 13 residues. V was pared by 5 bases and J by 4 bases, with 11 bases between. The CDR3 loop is CASSPTRPTEAFF. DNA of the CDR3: TGTGCCAGCAGTCCGACACGGCCCACTGAAGCTTTCTTT.

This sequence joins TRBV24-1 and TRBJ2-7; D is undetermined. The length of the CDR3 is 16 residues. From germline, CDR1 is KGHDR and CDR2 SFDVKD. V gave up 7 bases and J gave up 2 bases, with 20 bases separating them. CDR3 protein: CATRSFSTRKPYEQYF. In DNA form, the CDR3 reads TGTGCCACCAGGAGTTTTTCAACGAGGAAACCCTACGAGCAGTACTTC.

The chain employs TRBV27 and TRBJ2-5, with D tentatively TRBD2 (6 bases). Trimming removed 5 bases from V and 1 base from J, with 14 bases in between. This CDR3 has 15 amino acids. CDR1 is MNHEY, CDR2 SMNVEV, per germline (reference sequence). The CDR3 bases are TGTGCCAGCAGTACATGGGGGACTGTCCAAGAGACCCAGTACTTC. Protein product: CASSTWGTVQETQYF.

CDR3 loop: CASSSGYSYNEQFF. The CDR3 bases are TGTGCCAGCAGTTCGGGGTACTCCTACAATGAGCAGTTCTTC. The rearrangement joins TRBV28 to TRBJ2-1; tentatively, D is TRBD2 (5 bases). There are 14 residues in the CDR3. The V gene lost 4 bases and the J gene lost 0 bases, with 7 bases spanning the gap. CDR1 and CDR2 (germline): MDHEN, SYDVKM.

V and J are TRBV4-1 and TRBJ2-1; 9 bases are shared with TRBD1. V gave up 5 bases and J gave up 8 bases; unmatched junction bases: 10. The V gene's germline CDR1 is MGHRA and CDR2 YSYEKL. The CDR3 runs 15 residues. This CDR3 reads CASSSWTGVIDEQFF. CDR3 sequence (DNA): TGCGCCAGCAGCTCCTGGACAGGGGTAATCGATGAGCAGTTCTTC.